This T cell receptor beta chain originates from a study of T cells in Graves' hyperthyroidism and ophthalmopathy. Germline CDR1 MDHEN, CDR2 SYDVKM. The V and J ends lost 2 bases and 0 bases respectively, with 11 bases between them. The CDR3 sequence is 15 residues long. This clonotype was counted at least ten times. Its antigen remains unidentified. Graves' hyperthyroidism qualified as stable when ophthalmopathy did not progress within 18 months. From more than 8 ml of fresh peripheral blood, PBMCs were isolated. RNA transcripts provided the source from which TCR beta CDR3 regions were amplified. Carried out on the TCR CDR3, a first-round RT-PCR used the HTBI primer set. TCRdb redid the calling of the multiplex PCR reads with MiXCR, one entry per CDR3 protein. The sample comprises about 500,000 distinct CDR3 sequences, approximately 15% of which are singletons, and 18% rests with the top ten. Study-level findings and limits: A model of 13 V-J pairs discriminated ophthalmopathy from stable hyperthyroidism.

This receptor was taken from a woman between 18 and 29 years old with Graves' hyperthyroidism. The sample consisted of blood. This sequence joins TRBV28 and TRBJ2-7, with TRBD1 as a possible D gene (6 bases). The chain's CDR3 is CASSLPGHSSYEQYF. The CDR3 DNA follows: TGTGCCAGCAGTTTACCGGGACATAGCTCCTACGAGCAGTACTTC. The full variable domain, completed using reference TRBV28 and TRBJ2-7, is DVKVTQSSRYLVKRTGEKVFLECVQDMDHENMFWYRQDPGLGLRLIYFSYDVKMKEKGDIPEGYSVSREKKERFSLILESASTNQTSMYLCASSLPGHSSYEQYFGPGTRLTVT.